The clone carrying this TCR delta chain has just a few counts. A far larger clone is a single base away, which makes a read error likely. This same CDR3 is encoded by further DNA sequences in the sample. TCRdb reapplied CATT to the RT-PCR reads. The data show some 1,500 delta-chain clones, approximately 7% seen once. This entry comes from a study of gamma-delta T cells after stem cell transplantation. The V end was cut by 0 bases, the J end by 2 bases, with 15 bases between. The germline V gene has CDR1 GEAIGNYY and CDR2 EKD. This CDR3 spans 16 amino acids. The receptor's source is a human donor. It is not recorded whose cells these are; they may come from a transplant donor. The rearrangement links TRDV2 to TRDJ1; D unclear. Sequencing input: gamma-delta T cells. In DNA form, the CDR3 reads TGTGCCTGTGACACCCTAGGTCAGCCGGAGACCGATAAACTCATCTTT. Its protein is CACDTLGQPETDKLIF.